This TCR beta chain was sequenced during a study of graft-versus-host responses after intestinal transplantation (TCRdb year 2021). In the study overall: The transplants that recipients got were multivisceral, liver-intestinal, or isolated intestinal. Donor T cell macrochimerism was defined as a peak of at least 4% donor T cells among recipient peripheral blood mononuclear cells. The cohort enrolled approximately 24 intestinal transplant recipients including one retransplant, and a few patients lacking pretransplant specimens were excluded. Graft-versus-host and host-versus-graft alloreactive T cell clones were tracked in the graft, circulation and bone marrow after intestinal transplantation using bulk TCR-beta CDR3 sequencing. Every recipient was given anti-thymocyte globulin induction, followed by around three years of maintenance tacrolimus and steroids. Alloreactive clones were identified by sequencing pre-transplant mixed lymphocyte reaction products and comparing these products with unstimulated pre-transplant donor and recipient T cells. Rather than being sequenced by the commercial service, samples from a few later patients were sequenced in-house on an Illumina MiSeq and processed with MiXCR.

The CDR3 sequence holds 13 residues, the cysteine and phenylalanine included. The DNA shown is the 39-base CDR3, in frame from base 1. The germline V end is reduced by 4 bases and the J end by 2 bases; junction bases left unmatched: 1. As encoded in the germline V gene, CDR1 is SGHAT while CDR2 is FQNNGV. What the research found in general, with its limitations: In the allografts of patients with donor T cell macrochimerism, GvH to HvG T cell clonal ratios were high. The relatively low number and heterogeneity of intestinal transplant patients limited the conclusions. Peak levels of circulating GvH clones were associated with declines in HvG clones early after transplant. GvH clones were found in recipient bone marrow, and some of the GvH clones appeared earlier in ileal mucosa or blood, which is consistent with an intestinal mucosal origin.

The receptor library was made with the immunoSEQ multiplex PCR assay. In most patients, genomic DNA was isolated using the Qiagen DNeasy Blood and Tissue Kit and sent frozen to Adaptive Biotechnologies for TCR sequencing. High-throughput TCR-beta CDR3 sequencing of genomic DNA from most patients was performed by Adaptive Biotechnologies. In the authors' own workflow: Adaptive's ImmunoSEQ software was the source of the TCR sequencing data for about 18 patients, while a few other patients were processed with MiXCR and VDJtools. To correct CD4 versus CD8 sorting errors, sequences present in both subsets at a frequency ratio below 5:1 were removed. CDR3 nucleotide sequences shared between donor and recipient were removed because their origin could not be assigned. To count as alloreactive, a clone needed at least 2-fold expansion over unstimulated cells and a minimum CFSE-low frequency of 0.002% (template counts) or 0.001% (read counts). A clone was considered mappable if detected in the sequenced pre-transplant spleen, lymph node, or MLR CFSE-low populations of the donor or recipient. The cumulative frequency of alloreactive clones was calculated as a percentage of all sequences, weighted by copy number. The source is immuneACCESS, and TCRdb retained only in-frame sequences with V and J called. Part of the clones is not carried over; for the studies checked, unresolved V genes explain less than half of this, and the remainder is unexplained. V, J and clone size reflect that table, while D and trimming were determined from the DNA. The sample table holds 90,000 to 100,000 clones, of which around 90% were seen once. Approximately 0.5% of the sample is in the top ten clones.

Taken with the paper, the label for time point translates to: cells obtained before transplantation from donor or recipient. CD3+CD4+ and CD3+CD8+ populations were FACS-sorted from unstimulated pre-transplant donor and recipient cells taken from spleen or lymph nodes. Details on this clone: Its antigen specificity is not known. It has no much larger one-base neighbor in the sample; base qualities were not kept.

Here the sequenced sample was unstimulated CD8+ T cells sorted from spleen or lymph node cells, taken before intestinal transplant. This clonotype originated in a human donor who received an intestinal transplant. This chain is built from TRBV11-2 and TRBJ2-7, with TRBD1 matching 8 junction bases. The bases read TGTGCCAGCAGCTCGGACAGGGCCTACGAGCAGTACTTC. This is translated as CASSSDRAYEQYF.